What follows are 28 T cell receptor beta chains derived from one specimen sequenced in a study of OX40 agonist ivuxolimab in advanced cancers. The data were produced by immunoSEQ multiplex PCR, yet TCRdb's version contains in-frame clones alone and is incomplete. The sample has some 100,000 clones; about 92% are singletons. The input for sequencing was CD4+ or CD8+ T cells sorted from blood, taken in a trial of the OX40 agonist ivuxolimab. The receptors come from an adult with an advanced solid tumor such as melanoma, head and neck, liver or kidney cancer.

This clone was counted between two and nine times. The chain combines TRBV7-9 with TRBJ2-7; the D gene is possibly TRBD2 (5 bases). V was pared by 1 base and J by 1 base, with 8 bases between. CDR3 size: 14 residues. Germline-derived CDR1 and CDR2 are SEHNR and FQNEAQ (reference sequence). CDR3 loop: CASSLGTGSYEQYF. DNA for the CDR3: TGTGCCAGCAGCTTAGGGACTGGATCCTACGAGCAGTACTTC.

V gene TRBV7-9 combines with J gene TRBJ2-3, with D uncertain. The germline V gene encodes CDR1 SEHNR and CDR2 FQNEAQ (reference sequence). This CDR3 contains 14 residues. Trimming cost V 0 bases and J 2 bases, with 6 bases left between them. The DNA of the CDR3 is TGTGCCAGCAGCTTAGCGTCCCACACAGATACGCAGTATTTT. Its translation is CASSLASHTDTQYF.

The V gene is TRBV9, the J gene TRBJ1-6; 9 bases map to TRBD1. After removal of 3 bases from V and 7 bases from J, the junction contained 5 bases not matched to a gene. The CDR3 is 15 residues long. Germline lookup yields CDR1 SGDLS and CDR2 YYNGEE. CDR3 coding DNA: TGTGCCAGCAGCGCCCCCGGGACAGGGAATTCACCCCTCCACTTT. It specifies CASSAPGTGNSPLHF.

V usage is TRBV19 and J usage is TRBJ2-5, with 9 bases fitting TRBD1. The CDR3 has 15 amino acids. Germline V gene sequence: CDR1 LNHDA, CDR2 SQIVND (reference sequence). Trimming at V came to 8 bases and at J to 5 bases, leaving 12 bases not matched to a gene. The CDR3 here is CASSTWTGAGETQYF. The CDR3 coding sequence is TGTGCCAGTTCGACGTGGACAGGGGCTGGGGAGACCCAGTACTTC.

The J gene is TRBJ1-5, the V gene TRBV7-9; no clear D. The ends were cut back, 3 bases at V and 4 bases at J, with 7 bases in the middle. This CDR3 is 13 amino acids long. The germline V gene encodes CDR1 SEHNR and CDR2 FQNEAQ (reference sequence). The CDR3 region is CASSFGGNQPQHF. CDR3 DNA: TGTGCCAGCAGCTTTGGCGGAAATCAGCCCCAGCATTTT.

The gene calls are TRBV7-9 and TRBJ2-7; no definite D call. This CDR3 has 10 amino acids. V lost 7 bases to trimming and J lost 6 bases, with 7 bases between them. CDR1 SEHNR and CDR2 FQNEAQ come from the germline V gene (reference sequence). The CDR3 is CASNQGEQYF. The CDR3 DNA reads as TGTGCCAGCAATCAAGGCGAGCAGTACTTC. Using reference TRBV7-9 and TRBJ2-7 for the parts outside the CDR3, the full variable domain is DTGVSQNPRHKITKRGQNVTFRCDPISEHNRLYWYRQTLGQGPEFLTYFQNEAQLEKSRLLSDRFSAERPKGSFSTLEIQRTEQGDSAMYLCASNQGEQYFGPGTRLTVT.

This chain uses TRBV7-3 with TRBJ2-7; perhaps TRBD1 as D (5 bases). The V and J ends lost 1 base and 3 bases respectively, with 13 bases between them. CDR3 length: 15 amino acids. The germline gives CDR1 SGHTA, CDR2 FQGTGA. For the CDR3, the DNA is TGTGCCAGCAGCTTAATCGGTGGACAAGGCTACGAGCAGTACTTC. Protein product: CASSLIGGQGYEQYF.

The genes are TRBV19 and TRBJ2-6, with unresolved D. This CDR3 contains 17 residues. The V gene's germline CDR1 is LNHDA and CDR2 SQIVND (reference sequence). The V and J ends lost 3 bases and 2 bases respectively, with 14 bases between them. The CDR3 coding sequence is TGTGCCAGTAGTATGGTCGTCGGCGGTGCTGGGGCCAACGTCCTGACTTTC. This gives the protein CASSMVVGGAGANVLTF.

This chain connects TRBV15 to TRBJ2-1; D is undetermined. Trimming took 1 base from V and 9 from J, leaving 13 bases between them. There are 14 residues in the CDR3. Germline CDR1 and CDR2: LNHNV and YYDKDF (reference sequence). CDR3 sequence (DNA): TGTGCCACCAGCAGAGCCCTAACTCCCGGTGAGCAGTTCTTC. Its translation is CATSRALTPGEQFF.

The chain carries TRBV27 and TRBJ2-3; either TRBD1 or TRBD2 may supply D (7 bases each). The CDR3 has 16 residues. Germline values: CDR1 MNHEY, CDR2 SMNVEV (reference sequence). Trimming cost V 6 bases and J 1 base, with 17 bases left between them. The CDR3 bases are TGTGCCAGCAGCGATCAGGGGGGGGGTCGCACAGATACGCAGTATTTT. This gives the protein CASSDQGGGRTDTQYF.

This clone has just one count. The rearrangement joins TRBV10-2 to TRBJ1-1, with D unclear. Between the trimmed V and J ends, which lost 6 bases and 8 bases, there was a span of 13 bases. The germline V gene has CDR1 WSHSY and CDR2 SAAADI. The CDR3 contains 12 residues. CDR3 sequence: CASSPGAEEAFF. DNA of the CDR3: TGCGCCAGCAGCCCCGGCGCAGAAGAAGCTTTCTTT.

This chain links TRBV7-6 with TRBJ2-3, with D unclear. The germline CDR1 and CDR2 sequences are SGHVS and FNYEAQ. The CDR3 consists of 14 residues. The germline V and J ends were trimmed by 3 bases and 2 bases, with 9 bases remaining between them. CDR3 DNA sequence: TGTGCCAGCAGCTTTAACACTCACACAGATACGCAGTATTTT. It specifies CASSFNTHTDTQYF.

V usage is TRBV15 and J usage is TRBJ2-3; a weak D match, TRBD2 (6 bases). Germline assignment: CDR1 LNHNV and CDR2 YYDKDF (reference sequence). The CDR3 contains 14 residues. Trimming took off 3 bases at V and 1 base at J, with 8 bases between the two ends. The chain's CDR3 is CATSRRDGTDTQYF. DNA for the CDR3: TGTGCCACCAGCAGGCGGGACGGCACAGATACGCAGTATTTT.

V usage is TRBV27 and J usage is TRBJ1-5; no reliable D call. Per germline, CDR1 MNHEY and CDR2 SMNVEV (reference sequence). The CDR3 spans 15 residues. Trimming stripped 2 bases from V and 0 bases from J, with 8 bases between. In nucleotides, the CDR3 is TGTGCCAGCAGTTTAGGGGTTTATAGCAATCAGCCCCAGCATTTT. This translates into CASSLGVYSNQPQHF.

J is TRBJ2-5 and V is TRBV7-8, with D possibly matching TRBD1 (5 bases). The length of the CDR3 is 13 residues. CDR1 is SGHVS and CDR2 is FQNEAQ in the germline V gene. Trimming took off 3 bases at V and 2 bases at J, with 7 bases between the two ends. CDR3 protein: CASSFRQQETQYF. The DNA of the CDR3 is TGTGCCAGCAGCTTCCGACAGCAAGAGACCCAGTACTTC.

The chain uses TRBV7-9 and TRBJ2-1, with TRBD2 matching over 13 bases. The CDR3 has 15 amino acids. Unmatched junction bases numbered 8, after V lost 5 bases and J lost 10 bases. In germline, CDR1 is SEHNR, CDR2 FQNEAQ (reference sequence). The CDR3 is CASSGRTSGRGEQFF. In DNA, the CDR3 is TGTGCCAGCAGCGGCAGGACTAGCGGGAGAGGCGAGCAGTTCTTC. The whole variable domain, filled in from reference TRBV7-9 and TRBJ2-1, reads DTGVSQNPRHKITKRGQNVTFRCDPISEHNRLYWYRQTLGQGPEFLTYFQNEAQLEKSRLLSDRFSAERPKGSFSTLEIQRTEQGDSAMYLCASSGRTSGRGEQFFGPGTRLTVL.

V is TRBV27 and J is TRBJ2-7; 10 bases match TRBD2. The CDR3 consists of 13 residues. V lost 10 bases and J lost 3; bases outside the gene matches: 6. CDR1 is MNHEY and CDR2 is SMNVEV in the germline V gene (reference sequence). DNA of the CDR3: TGTGCCACCTCTAGCGGGAGTATCTACGAGCAGTACTTC. It codes for CATSSGSIYEQYF.

Of note for this clone: The same CDR3 is also encoded by other DNA sequences in this sample. The chain combines TRBV6-5 with TRBJ2-1; no reliable D call. The CDR3 has 12 residues. The V end was cut by 2 bases, the J end by 6 bases, with 5 bases between. CDR1 is MNHEY, CDR2 SVGAGI, per germline. For the CDR3, the DNA is TGTGCCAGCAGTTACCGTGGCAATGAGCAGTTCTTC. This encodes CASSYRGNEQFF.

J is TRBJ2-7 and V is TRBV6-1, with TRBD2 as a possible D gene (6 bases). Germline lookup yields CDR1 MNHNS and CDR2 SASEGT. V was shortened by 2 bases and J by 7 bases, with 12 bases between the two germline ends. CDR3 length: 13 amino acids. The CDR3 loop is CASSERSAGEQYF. As DNA, the CDR3 is TGTGCCAGCAGTGAAAGATCGGCGGGGGAGCAGTACTTC.

V is TRBV7-9 and J is TRBJ1-1; D gene uncertain. The CDR3 is made up of 18 amino acids. Germline lookup yields CDR1 SEHNR and CDR2 FQNEAQ (reference sequence). V shed 8 bases and J shed 1 base, with 26 bases lying between them. CDR3 sequence reads: CASRNSKDPAPANTEAFF. The DNA for the CDR3 is TGTGCCAGCCGTAACTCTAAAGATCCCGCCCCCGCGAACACTGAAGCTTTCTTT.

The chain uses TRBV5-4 and TRBJ2-7; D may match TRBD1 or TRBD2 (5 bases each). Trimming left V 5 bases short and J 2 bases short, with 14 bases between. Germline V lookup: CDR1 SGHNT, CDR2 YYREEE (reference sequence). The CDR3 runs to 14 residues. The CDR3 DNA reads TGTGCCAGCAGTCGCACCGGGACCACCTACGAGCAGTACTTC. The encoded protein is CASSRTGTTYEQYF. The full variable domain, with the rest looked up from reference TRBV5-4 and TRBJ2-7, is ETGVTQSPTHLIKTRGQQVTLRCSSQSGHNTVSWYQQALGQGPQFIFQYYREEENGRGNFPPRFSGLQFPNYSSELNVNALELDDSALYLCASSRTGTTYEQYFGPGTRLTVT.

The genes are TRBV19 and TRBJ1-1, with D possibly matching TRBD1 (5 bases). The CDR3 has 14 residues. Trimming cost V 3 bases and J 4 bases, with 12 bases left between them. Per germline, CDR1 LNHDA and CDR2 SQIVND (reference sequence). CDR3: CASSITAGGTEAFF. CDR3 in DNA: TGTGCCAGTAGTATTACAGCGGGGGGCACTGAAGCTTTCTTT.

This clone was seen just once. The CDR3 sequence is CASDWTGVKETQYF. The CDR3 nucleotides are TGTGCCAGCGATTGGACAGGGGTAAAAGAGACCCAGTACTTC. V and J are TRBV7-8 and TRBJ2-5, with TRBD1 identical over 9 bases. The CDR3 consists of 14 residues. V lost 8 bases to trimming and J lost 3 bases; unmatched junction nucleotides: 7. Germline CDR1 and CDR2: SGHVS and FQNEAQ.

The chain joins TRBV19 to TRBJ1-2; D remains unclear. CDR3 length: 12 residues. Germline CDR1 reads LNHDA; CDR2 reads SQIVND (reference sequence). V lost 3 bases and J 8 bases, leaving 10 bases between the germline ends. The CDR3 sequence: CASSISANGYTF. The CDR3 bases are TGTGCCAGTAGTATCTCTGCAAACGGCTACACCTTC.

Only one count was recorded for this clone. This chain joins TRBV13 and TRBJ2-3, with 16 bases matching TRBD2. Germline-derived CDR1 and CDR2 are PRHDT and FYEKMQ (reference sequence). Trimming at V came to 3 bases and at J to 5 bases, leaving 8 bases not matched to a gene. This CDR3 is 18 amino acids long. As DNA, the CDR3 is TGTGCCAGCAGCTTCGGGACTAGCGGGAGGGCCGCGTTAGATACGCAGTATTTT. Residues: CASSFGTSGRAALDTQYF. Based on the CDR3 plus reference TRBV13 and TRBJ2-3, the full variable domain is AAGVIQSPRHLIKEKRETATLKCYPIPRHDTVYWYQQGPGQDPQFLISFYEKMQSDKGSIPDRFSAQQFSDYHSELNMSSLELGDSALYFCASSFGTSGRAALDTQYFGPGTRLTVL.

On this clone itself: The sample carries other DNA sequences with the same CDR3. The J gene is TRBJ1-5, the V gene TRBV6-5; D is unclear. With 8 bases removed from V and 3 bases from J, the gap between germline ends came to 5 bases. The germline gives CDR1 MNHEY, CDR2 SVGAGI. The CDR3 loop spans 11 amino acids. CDR3 DNA sequence: TGTGCCAGCGGCCCCAATCAGCCCCAGCATTTT. Translating gives CASGPNQPQHF.

The V call is TRBV18, the J call TRBJ2-7; either TRBD1 or TRBD2 may fit D (5 bases each). Germline V CDR1 and CDR2: KGHSH, LQKENI. V lost 4 bases, J lost 2 bases, and 12 bases lay in between. There are 14 residues in the CDR3. CDR3 sequence (DNA): TGTGCCAGCTCACGCCGGGACGGGCCCTACGAGCAGTACTTC. Its protein is CASSRRDGPYEQYF.

This chain connects TRBV13 to TRBJ2-2; D remains unclear. The CDR3 is made up of 13 amino acids. Per the germline V gene, CDR1 is PRHDT and CDR2 is FYEKMQ (reference sequence). V was cut by 4 bases and J by 3 bases, with 6 bases left in between. The CDR3 loop reads CASSSLYTGELFF. Here the CDR3 DNA reads TGTGCCAGCAGCTCCCTGTACACCGGGGAGCTGTTTTTT. Combining the CDR3 with reference TRBV13 and TRBJ2-2 gives the whole variable domain AAGVIQSPRHLIKEKRETATLKCYPIPRHDTVYWYQQGPGQDPQFLISFYEKMQSDKGSIPDRFSAQQFSDYHSELNMSSLELGDSALYFCASSSLYTGELFFGEGSRLTVL.